Each of the 24 T cell receptor beta chains below was sequenced from the same sample in a study of T cell clonotyping in hematopoietic cell transplantation (dated by TCRdb to the early 2020s). The sample's time point label, in plain terms: recipient sample about 28 days before transplant, after cytoreduction. Library preparation was by the immunoSEQ multiplex PCR assay. TCRdb retrieved this table from immuneACCESS and kept in-frame rearrangements only. Not all clones are present; in checked studies, unresolved V genes account for under half, and no reason is known for the remainder. Within this sample are about 11,000 clones, with roughly 90% of them counted one time only. The ten largest clones add up to about an eighth of the sample. Sequenced material: peripheral blood mononuclear cells, taken before stem cell transplant. Receptors were obtained from a woman between 40 and 50 years old with acute myeloid leukemia. Some clones in this sample may be carry-over from other donors' samples.

V is TRBV7-6 and J is TRBJ2-5, with a possible D match to TRBD2 (7 bases). V was clipped by 5 bases and J by 5 bases, with 18 bases between them. The CDR3 spans 15 residues. Germline V lookup: CDR1 SGHVS, CDR2 FNYEAQ. The chain's CDR3 is CASSAPGGRGETQYF. The CDR3 region has the DNA TGTGCCAGCAGCGCTCCGGGGGGCCGAGGGGAGACCCAGTACTTC.

This chain connects TRBV11-2 to TRBJ2-1, with D possibly being TRBD2 (5 bases). The CDR3 has 14 residues. From germline, CDR1 is SGHAT and CDR2 FQNNGV. V was pared by 0 bases and J by 4 bases, with 7 bases between. CDR3 sequence (DNA): TGTGCCAGCAGCTTAGATTGGAGGTACAATGAGCAGTTCTTC. Its translation: CASSLDWRYNEQFF.

The V gene is TRBV5-6, the J gene TRBJ2-2; D gene uncertain. CDR1 is SGHDT and CDR2 is YYEEEE in the germline V gene. The V end lost 0 bases, the J end lost 7 bases, and 4 bases lay between the germline ends. The CDR3 length is 12 residues. This CDR3 reads CASSLDYGELFF. The DNA for the CDR3 is TGTGCCAGCAGCTTGGATTACGGGGAGCTGTTTTTT.

The chain carries TRBV7-2 and TRBJ2-1; no clear D. The CDR3 spans 12 residues. V dropped 5 bases and J dropped 3 bases, with 5 bases sitting between them. CDR1 is SGHTA, CDR2 FQGNSA, per germline. The CDR3 DNA is TGTGCCAGCAGCCCCTTCTACAATGAGCAGTTCTTC. Its protein product is CASSPFYNEQFF.

This chain links TRBV30 with TRBJ1-5; TRBD1 is a possible D gene (6 bases). The CDR3 is made up of 14 amino acids. V was shortened by 0 bases and J by 7 bases, with 13 bases between the two germline ends. Germline-derived CDR1 and CDR2 are GTSNPN and SVGIG (reference sequence). CDR3 bases: TGTGCCTGGAGTGTAGGGGGGCCGGGGCAGCCCCAGCATTTT. Encoded protein: CAWSVGGPGQPQHF. The entire variable domain, with the rest obtained from reference TRBV30 and TRBJ1-5, is as follows: SQTIHQWPATLVQPVGSPLSLECTVEGTSNPNLYWYRQAAGRGLQLLFYSVGIGQISSEVPQNLSASRPQDRQFILSSKKLLLSDSGFYLCAWSVGGPGQPQHFGDGTRLSIL.

The chain combines TRBV2 with TRBJ2-2; 7 bases line up with TRBD1. This CDR3 has 13 amino acids. V shed 8 bases, J shed 3 bases, and the junction held 3 bases outside the gene matches. Germline CDR1 is SNHLY and CDR2 is FYNNEI. The CDR3, as DNA: TGTGCCAGCGAGACAGGGCACACCGGGGAGCTGTTTTTT. It is translated as CASETGHTGELFF.

The chain couples TRBV11-2 to TRBJ2-1; the D call may be TRBD1 or TRBD2 (5 bases each). Trimming removed 4 bases at V and 6 bases at J, with 19 bases between. The CDR3 length is 16 residues. Germline-derived CDR1 and CDR2 are SGHAT and FQNNGV. Here the CDR3 reads CASSSTRASIGNEQFF. DNA of the CDR3: TGTGCCAGCAGCTCTACCAGGGCTAGCATCGGCAATGAGCAGTTCTTC.

The chain carries TRBV7-2 and TRBJ2-1, with D possibly TRBD2 on 6 matching bases. The CDR3 runs 15 residues. V was clipped by 3 bases and J by 4 bases, with 13 bases between them. Per germline, CDR1 SGHTA and CDR2 FQGNSA. In nucleotides, the CDR3 is TGTGCCAGCAGCTTTAGCGGTTCCTCTTACAATGAGCAGTTCTTC. Translating it yields CASSFSGSSYNEQFF. Together with reference TRBV7-2 and TRBJ2-1, the CDR3 gives the full variable domain: GAGVSQSPSNKVTEKGKDVELRCDPISGHTALYWYRQSLGQGLEFLIYFQGNSAPDKSGLPSDRFSAERTGGSVSTLTIQRTQQEDSAVYLCASSFSGSSYNEQFFGPGTRLTVL.

This clone was observed once. The chain links TRBV7-6 to TRBJ2-3, with TRBD2 identical over 8 bases. The CDR3 has 16 amino acids. Germline trimming cut 2 bases from V and 2 bases from J; bases unmatched to any gene: 6. The germline CDR1 and CDR2 sequences are SGHVS and FNYEAQ. CDR3 region: CASSLTLAGYTDTQYF. Written as DNA, the CDR3 is TGTGCCAGCAGCTTAACGTTAGCGGGATACACAGATACGCAGTATTTT.

The rearrangement uses TRBV29-1 and TRBJ2-7; perhaps TRBD1 as D (5 bases). Per germline, CDR1 SQVTM and CDR2 ANQGSEA. Trimming took off 4 bases at V and 5 bases at J, with 12 bases between the two ends. This CDR3 is 12 amino acids long. In DNA, the CDR3 is TGCAGCGTTGCGGAGCAGGGAAACGAGCAGTACTTC. Protein product: CSVAEQGNEQYF.

This chain joins TRBV9 and TRBJ1-2, with unresolved D. The CDR3 contains 14 residues. V shed 0 bases and J shed 1 base, with 7 bases lying between them. Per the germline V gene, CDR1 is SGDLS and CDR2 is YYNGEE. The CDR3 is CASSVAPDNYGYTF. In DNA, the CDR3 is TGTGCCAGCAGCGTAGCTCCAGATAACTATGGCTACACCTTC.

The chain couples TRBV10-3 to TRBJ1-4; no definite D call. The CDR3 has 15 amino acids. V shed 3 bases and J shed 10 bases, with 18 bases lying between them. Germline V gene lookup returns CDR1 ENHRY and CDR2 SYGVKD. The CDR3 region is CAISDLPGRDVKLFF. In nucleotides, the CDR3 is TGTGCCATCAGTGATTTGCCCGGGAGAGATGTAAAACTGTTTTTT.

The chain is built from TRBV30 and TRBJ1-1; no definite D call. Trimming removed 0 bases from V and 2 bases from J, with 7 bases in between. The CDR3 extends over 13 amino acids. The germline V gene encodes CDR1 GTSNPN and CDR2 SVGIG (reference sequence). The CDR3 DNA follows: TGTGCCTGGAGTGTAGCCACCAACACTGAAGCTTTCTTT. Protein product: CAWSVATNTEAFF.

The chain combines TRBV5-8 with TRBJ1-5, with D perhaps matching TRBD1 (5 bases). This CDR3 spans 16 amino acids. V lost 0 bases and J lost 2, with 12 bases in between. Germline CDR1 and CDR2: SGHTS and YDEGEE. The CDR3 region is CASSLVGGDGNQPQHF. CDR3 sequence (DNA): TGTGCCAGCAGCTTGGTGGGGGGGGACGGCAATCAGCCCCAGCATTTT.

V gene TRBV5-6 combines with J gene TRBJ1-1, with 8 bases identical to TRBD1. The trim removed 4 bases at V and 1 base at J, leaving 6 bases unmatched. CDR1 is SGHDT, CDR2 YYEEEE, per germline. The CDR3 is made up of 15 amino acids. This chain's CDR3 is CASSPDTGGNTEAFF. The CDR3, as DNA: TGTGCCAGCAGCCCCGATACAGGGGGGAACACTGAAGCTTTCTTT.

The chain carries TRBV19 and TRBJ2-3; 9 bases are shared with TRBD2. Per germline, CDR1 LNHDA and CDR2 SQIVND (reference sequence). This CDR3 spans 15 amino acids. V lost 1 base to trimming and J lost 2 bases; unmatched junction nucleotides: 1. CDR3 region: CASSIGGRATDTQYF. The CDR3 region has the DNA TGTGCCAGTAGTATAGGCGGGAGGGCCACAGATACGCAGTATTTT.

The DNA for the CDR3 is TGCGCCAGCAGCTTTCAAGAGACCCAGTACTTC. Protein sequence: CASSFQETQYF. The chain recombines TRBV5-1 with TRBJ2-5; no clear D gene. Deletions cut 2 bases from V and 2 bases from J, with 1 base between. CDR1 SGHRS and CDR2 YFSETQ come from the germline V gene. This CDR3 has 11 residues. Combining the CDR3 with reference TRBV5-1 and TRBJ2-5 gives the whole variable domain KAGVTQTPRYLIKTRGQQVTLSCSPISGHRSVSWYQQTPGQGLQFLFEYFSETQRNKGNFPGRFSGRQFSNSRSEMNVSTLELGDSALYLCASSFQETQYFGPGTRLLVL.

V and J are TRBV7-3 and TRBJ2-5; D tentatively reads TRBD1 or TRBD2 (5 bases each). Trimming stripped 5 bases from V and 2 bases from J, with 18 bases between. The germline CDR1 and CDR2 sequences are SGHTA and FQGTGA. The CDR3 extends over 16 amino acids. DNA for the CDR3: TGTGCCAGCAGCCCCCCCGGGGCACCCTCGCAAGAGACCCAGTACTTC. Amino acid sequence: CASSPPGAPSQETQYF. Using reference TRBV7-3 and TRBJ2-5 for the parts outside the CDR3, the full variable domain is GAGVSQTPSNKVTEKGKYVELRCDPISGHTALYWYRQSLGQGPEFLIYFQGTGAADDSGLPNDRFFAVRPEGSVSTLKIQRTERGDSAVYLCASSPPGAPSQETQYFGPGTRLLVL.

This rearrangement joins TRBV2 to TRBJ2-3; maybe TRBD2 (7 bases). Germline CDR1 is SNHLY and CDR2 is FYNNEI. Trimming pared 7 bases from V and 5 bases from J, leaving 22 bases between. The length of the CDR3 is 16 residues. The chain's CDR3 is CASTPLGGGSRDTQYF. DNA of the CDR3: TGTGCCAGCACCCCCTTGGGAGGGGGTAGTAGAGATACGCAGTATTTT. Full variable domain (remainder filled in from reference TRBV2 and TRBJ2-3): EPEVTQTPSHQVTQMGQEVILRCVPISNHLYFYWYRQILGQKVEFLVSFYNNEISEKSEIFDDQFSVERPDGSNFTLKIRSTKLEDSAMYFCASTPLGGGSRDTQYFGPGTRLTVL.

The chain couples TRBV27 to TRBJ1-5; 9 nucleotides line up with TRBD1. The germline V gene has CDR1 MNHEY and CDR2 SMNVEV (reference sequence). The CDR3 sequence is 15 residues long. After removal of 5 bases from V and 2 bases from J, the junction contained 4 bases not matched to a gene. CDR3 sequence (DNA): TGTGCCAGCAGTATAACAGGGGGCCGCAATCAGCCCCAGCATTTT. Translated: CASSITGGRNQPQHF.

The gene calls are TRBV18 and TRBJ1-1; tentative D call: TRBD1 (5 bases). V was shortened by 3 bases and J by 1 base, with 12 bases between the two germline ends. The CDR3 is 15 residues long. Germline V lookup: CDR1 KGHSH, CDR2 LQKENI. CDR3 in DNA: TGTGCCAGCTCACCTACAAATCAGGGGAACACTGAAGCTTTCTTT. Encoded protein: CASSPTNQGNTEAFF.

The V call is TRBV11-1, the J call TRBJ2-7, with D tentatively TRBD2 (6 bases). Deletions cut 4 bases from V and 0 bases from J, with 19 bases between. The CDR3 is 17 amino acids. Germline loops: CDR1 SGHAT, CDR2 FQDESV (reference sequence). The CDR3 spells CASSSTRGTQSSYEQYF. CDR3 sequence (DNA): TGTGCCAGCAGCTCAACTCGCGGGACCCAAAGCTCCTACGAGCAGTACTTC.

The chain links TRBV25-1 to TRBJ2-6, with D tentatively TRBD1 or TRBD2 (5 bases each). Germline V gives CDR1 MGHDK, CDR2 SYGVNS. V lost 4 bases and J 0 bases, leaving 16 bases between the germline ends. This CDR3 comprises 18 residues. CDR3 in amino acids: CASSAYSGDLSGANVLTF. The CDR3, as DNA: TGTGCCAGCAGTGCCTATTCCGGGGACCTCTCTGGGGCCAACGTCCTGACTTTC.

The chain uses TRBV2 and TRBJ1-2; unclear D gene. Per germline, CDR1 SNHLY and CDR2 FYNNEI. The CDR3 contains 11 residues. V was shortened by 5 bases and J by 3 bases, with 4 bases between the two germline ends. The CDR3 sequence: CASSRDYGYTF. CDR3 in DNA: TGTGCCAGCAGTCGGGACTATGGCTACACCTTC.